This TCR beta chain was captured by sequencing in a study of shared T cell receptors in the human thymus. About this clone itself: The identical CDR3 is also encoded by other nucleotide sequences in the sample.

CDR1 and CDR2 (germline): MNHEY, SVGAGI. The CDR3 covers 14 residues. V lost 0 bases to trimming and J lost 0 bases, with 6 bases between them. This table comes from immunoSEQ multiplex PCR, and its TCRdb copy is limited to in-frame clones, with some not included. The sample contains about 610,000 clones, 88% of which appear only once. These data also formed part of another study, on human thymus T cells. That source reports: Donor material was obtained from healthy Finnish infants undergoing corrective surgery for congenital heart defects. Surgeons resected thymus tissue during corrective heart surgery. Apparent skewing of V and J gene usage characterized both thymic and blood repertoires. In unrelated individuals, thymic repertoires overlapped highly, according to related research.

Sample: thymocytes. This sequence originates from a boy in the first two years of life with a congenital heart defect. V and J are TRBV6-5 and TRBJ2-7, with a tentative D call TRBD2 (6 bases). The CDR3 spells CASSYSGSSYEQYF. The CDR3 nucleotides are TGTGCCAGCAGTTACTCCGGGAGCTCCTACGAGCAGTACTTC.